This TCR beta chain was recorded in a study of T cells after yellow fever vaccination. Trimming took off 1 base at V and 4 bases at J, with 13 bases between the two ends. Germline loops: CDR1 MNHEY, CDR2 SMNVEV (reference sequence). There are 16 residues in the CDR3. This clonotype was counted many times. TCRdb redid the calling of the 5' RACE reads with MiXCR, one entry per CDR3 protein. The table shows a few hundred thousand distinct CDR3 sequences, with approximately 8% occurring only once. The clonotype comes from a man aged 18 to 30 who received the YFV17D yellow fever vaccine. This specimen was PBMCs, taken more than 35 days after the first yellow fever vaccination. The chain combines TRBV27 with TRBJ2-2; maybe TRBD2 (6 bases). Here the CDR3 reads CASSLYGYGGTGELFF. The CDR3 DNA reads as TGTGCCAGCAGTTTATATGGTTACGGGGGCACCGGGGAGCTGTTTTTT.